This TCR beta chain originates from a study of cytomegalovirus exposure and HLA in healthy donors. At the level of the study: Of all 400 or so donors who were genotyped, roughly 81% belonged to the Caucasian-associated ancestry cluster.

General study findings and limits: The authors judged a highly shared variant cluster likely a sequencing artifact.

A word on this clone: Its antigen is still unknown.

In the PCR, 60 Vbeta and 13 Jbeta primers were used. In the authors' workflow: Among the unique TCR beta chains that a later analysis counted, about 79 million in all, 9.5 million to 11 million were shared. Clones were read by immunoSEQ multiplex PCR, and TCRdb kept only the in-frame ones, dropping some. V, J and clone size are taken as reported in that table, and D and trimming were inferred from the DNA itself. The data show about 160,000 clones, with 75% to 85% seen just once and approximately 2% held by the top ten. Trimming shortened V by 3 bases and J by 2 bases, and 9 bases separated the two germline ends. This CDR3 is 14 amino acids long. The germline V gene encodes CDR1 MDHEN and CDR2 SYDVKM.

Sequencing input: PBMCs. This clonotype was obtained from a woman aged 18-29 years in good health and CMV-seronegative. V usage is TRBV28 and J usage is TRBJ2-3, with D maybe TRBD1 (6 bases). The DNA of the CDR3 is TGTGCCAGCAGTTTCGGACAGTCCACAGATACGCAGTATTTT. It yields the protein CASSFGQSTDTQYF.